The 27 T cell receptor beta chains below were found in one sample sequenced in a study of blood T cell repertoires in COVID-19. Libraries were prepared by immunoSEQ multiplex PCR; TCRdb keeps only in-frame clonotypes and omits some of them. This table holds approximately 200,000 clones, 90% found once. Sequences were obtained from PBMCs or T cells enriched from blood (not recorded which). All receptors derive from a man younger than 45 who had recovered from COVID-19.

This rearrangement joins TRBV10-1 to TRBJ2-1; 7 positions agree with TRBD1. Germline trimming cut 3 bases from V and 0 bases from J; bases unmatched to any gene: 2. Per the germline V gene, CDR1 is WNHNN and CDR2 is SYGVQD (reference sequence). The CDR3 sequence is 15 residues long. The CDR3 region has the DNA TGCGCCAGCAGTGAAGGGACAGACTCCTACAATGAGCAGTTCTTC. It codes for CASSEGTDSYNEQFF.

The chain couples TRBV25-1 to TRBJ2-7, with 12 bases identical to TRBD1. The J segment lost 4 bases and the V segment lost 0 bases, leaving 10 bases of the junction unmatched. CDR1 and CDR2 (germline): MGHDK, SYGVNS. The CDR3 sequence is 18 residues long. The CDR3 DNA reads TGTGCCAGCAGTGAATATTTTGGGACAGGGGGCGAAAGGTACGAGCAGTACTTC. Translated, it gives CASSEYFGTGGERYEQYF.

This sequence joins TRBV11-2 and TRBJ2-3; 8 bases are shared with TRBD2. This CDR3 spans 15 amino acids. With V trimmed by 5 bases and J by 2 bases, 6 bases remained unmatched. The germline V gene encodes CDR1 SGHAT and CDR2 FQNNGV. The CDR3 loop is CASSPGLALTDTQYF. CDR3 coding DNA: TGTGCCAGCAGCCCTGGACTAGCCCTCACAGATACGCAGTATTTT.

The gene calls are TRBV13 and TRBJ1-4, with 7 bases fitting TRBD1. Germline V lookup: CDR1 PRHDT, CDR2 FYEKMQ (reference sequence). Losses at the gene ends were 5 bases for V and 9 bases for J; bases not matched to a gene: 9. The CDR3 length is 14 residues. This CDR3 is CASSPLEGAKKLFF. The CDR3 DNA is TGTGCCAGCAGCCCCCTGGAGGGGGCGAAAAAACTGTTTTTT. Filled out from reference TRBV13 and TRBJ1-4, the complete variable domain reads AAGVIQSPRHLIKEKRETATLKCYPIPRHDTVYWYQQGPGQDPQFLISFYEKMQSDKGSIPDRFSAQQFSDYHSELNMSSLELGDSALYFCASSPLEGAKKLFFGSGTQLSVL.

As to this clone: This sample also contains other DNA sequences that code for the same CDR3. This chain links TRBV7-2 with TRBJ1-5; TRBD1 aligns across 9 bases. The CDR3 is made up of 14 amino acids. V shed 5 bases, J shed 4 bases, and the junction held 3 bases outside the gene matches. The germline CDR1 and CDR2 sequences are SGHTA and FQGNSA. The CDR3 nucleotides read TGTGCCAGCAGCCTCGACAGGGGGAATCAGCCCCAGCATTTT. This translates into CASSLDRGNQPQHF. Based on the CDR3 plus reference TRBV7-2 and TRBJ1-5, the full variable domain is GAGVSQSPSNKVTEKGKDVELRCDPISGHTALYWYRQSLGQGLEFLIYFQGNSAPDKSGLPSDRFSAERTGGSVSTLTIQRTQQEDSAVYLCASSLDRGNQPQHFGDGTRLSIL.

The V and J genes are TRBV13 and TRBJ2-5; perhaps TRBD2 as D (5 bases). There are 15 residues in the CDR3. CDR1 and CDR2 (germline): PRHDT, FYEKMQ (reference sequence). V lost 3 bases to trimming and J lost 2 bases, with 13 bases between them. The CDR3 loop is CASSFGVSGQETQYF. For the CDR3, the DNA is TGTGCCAGCAGCTTCGGGGTGAGTGGGCAAGAGACCCAGTACTTC.

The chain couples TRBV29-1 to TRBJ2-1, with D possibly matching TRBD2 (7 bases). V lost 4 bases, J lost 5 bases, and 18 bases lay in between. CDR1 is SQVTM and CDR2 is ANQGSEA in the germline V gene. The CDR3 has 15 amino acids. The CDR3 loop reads CSVVQVRGANNEQFF. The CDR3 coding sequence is TGCAGCGTTGTACAGGTTCGGGGGGCCAACAATGAGCAGTTCTTC.

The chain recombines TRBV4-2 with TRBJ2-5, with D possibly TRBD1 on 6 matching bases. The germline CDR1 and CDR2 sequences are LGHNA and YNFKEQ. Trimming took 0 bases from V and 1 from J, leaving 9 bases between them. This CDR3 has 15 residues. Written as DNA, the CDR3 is TGTGCCAGCAGCCAAGACCGGGACACCCAAGAGACCCAGTACTTC. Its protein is CASSQDRDTQETQYF.

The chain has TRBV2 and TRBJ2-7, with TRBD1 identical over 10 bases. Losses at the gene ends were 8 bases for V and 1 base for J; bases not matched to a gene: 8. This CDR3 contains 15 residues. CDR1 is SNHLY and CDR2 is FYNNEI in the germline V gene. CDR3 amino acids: CASGELDRGSYEQYF. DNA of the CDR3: TGTGCCAGCGGGGAGTTGGACAGGGGGTCCTACGAGCAGTACTTC.

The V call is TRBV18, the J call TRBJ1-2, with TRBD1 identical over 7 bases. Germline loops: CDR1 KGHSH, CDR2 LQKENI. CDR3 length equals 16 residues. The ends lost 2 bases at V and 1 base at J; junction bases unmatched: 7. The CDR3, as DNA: TGTGCCAGCTCACCAAATTCTGGGACAGTTAACTATGGCTACACCTTC. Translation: CASSPNSGTVNYGYTF.

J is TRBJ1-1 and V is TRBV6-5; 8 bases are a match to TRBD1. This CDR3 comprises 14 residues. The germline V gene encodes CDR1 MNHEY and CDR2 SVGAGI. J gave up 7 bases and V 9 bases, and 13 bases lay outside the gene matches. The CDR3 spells CARALGQGYHEAFF. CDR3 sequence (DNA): TGTGCCAGGGCCCTAGGACAGGGATACCATGAAGCTTTCTTT.

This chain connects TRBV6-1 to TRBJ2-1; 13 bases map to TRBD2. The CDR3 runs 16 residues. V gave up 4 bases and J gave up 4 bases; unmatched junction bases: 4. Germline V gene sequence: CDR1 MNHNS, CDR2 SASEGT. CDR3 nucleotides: TGTGCCAGCAGTGCCCGACTAGCGGGGGGTTACAATGAGCAGTTCTTC. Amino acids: CASSARLAGGYNEQFF.

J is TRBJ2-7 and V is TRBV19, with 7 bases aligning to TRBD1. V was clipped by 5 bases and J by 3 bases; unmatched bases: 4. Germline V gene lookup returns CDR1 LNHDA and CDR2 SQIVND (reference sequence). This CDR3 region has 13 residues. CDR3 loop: CASSSRGLYEQYF. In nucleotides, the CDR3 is TGTGCCAGTAGTTCGAGGGGGCTCTACGAGCAGTACTTC.

The CDR3 loop is CASSPRAGANGYTF. CDR3 sequence (DNA): TGTGCCAGCAGTCCAAGGGCAGGGGCAAATGGCTACACCTTC. The genes are TRBV6-5 and TRBJ1-2, with D perhaps matching TRBD1 (6 bases). The germline V and J ends were trimmed by 5 bases and 6 bases, with 16 bases remaining between them. The CDR3 spans 14 residues. CDR1 and CDR2 from the germline V gene are MNHEY and SVGAGI.

CDR3 residues: CAITGQRNSPLHF. The DNA for the CDR3 is TGCGCCATCACGGGACAGAGAAATTCACCCCTCCACTTT. V gene TRBV10-2 combines with J gene TRBJ1-6; 7 bases line up with TRBD1. V was pared by 10 bases and J by 7 bases, with 7 bases of the junction left unmatched. The CDR3 extends over 13 amino acids. Germline assignment: CDR1 WSHSY and CDR2 SAAADI.

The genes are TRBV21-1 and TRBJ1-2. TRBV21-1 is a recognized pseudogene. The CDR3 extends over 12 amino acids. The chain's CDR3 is CASSKSCRGYTF. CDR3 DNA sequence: TGTGCCAGCAGCAAGAGCTGTCGTGGCTACACCTTC.

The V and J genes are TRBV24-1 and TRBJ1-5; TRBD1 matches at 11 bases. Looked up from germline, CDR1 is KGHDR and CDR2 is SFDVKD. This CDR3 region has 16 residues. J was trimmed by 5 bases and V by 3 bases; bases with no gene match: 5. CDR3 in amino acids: CATSDPGQGAHQPQHF. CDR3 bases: TGTGCCACCAGTGATCCTGGACAGGGGGCCCATCAGCCCCAGCATTTT.

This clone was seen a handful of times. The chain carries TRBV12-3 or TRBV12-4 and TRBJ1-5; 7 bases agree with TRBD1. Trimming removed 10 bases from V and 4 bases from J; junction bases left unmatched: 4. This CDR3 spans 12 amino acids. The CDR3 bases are TGTGCCACCGCGACAGGGAATCAGCCCCAGCATTTT. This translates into CATATGNQPQHF.

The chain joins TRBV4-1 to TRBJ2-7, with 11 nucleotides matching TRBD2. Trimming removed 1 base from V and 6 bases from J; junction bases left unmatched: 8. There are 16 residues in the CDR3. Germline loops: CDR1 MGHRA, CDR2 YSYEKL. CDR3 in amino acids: CASSQVASGRFSEQYF. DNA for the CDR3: TGCGCCAGCAGCCAAGTGGCTAGCGGGAGGTTCAGCGAGCAGTACTTC.

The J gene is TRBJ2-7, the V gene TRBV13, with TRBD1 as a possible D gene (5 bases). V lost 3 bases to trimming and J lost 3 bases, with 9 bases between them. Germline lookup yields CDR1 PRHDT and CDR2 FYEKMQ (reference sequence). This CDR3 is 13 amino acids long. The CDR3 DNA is TGTGCCAGCAGCTTCCCCAGGGACTACGAGCAGTACTTC. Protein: CASSFPRDYEQYF.

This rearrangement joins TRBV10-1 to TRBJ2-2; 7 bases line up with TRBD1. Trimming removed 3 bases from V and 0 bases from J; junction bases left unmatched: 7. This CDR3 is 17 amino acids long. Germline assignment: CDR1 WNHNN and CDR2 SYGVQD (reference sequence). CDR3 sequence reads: CASSDRGRGTNTGELFF. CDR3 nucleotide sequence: TGCGCCAGCAGTGATCGGGGCAGGGGGACGAACACCGGGGAGCTGTTTTTT.

CDR3 protein: CASSLETTETQYF. The CDR3, as DNA: TGTGCCAGCAGCTTAGAAACTACGGAGACCCAGTACTTC. J is TRBJ2-5 and V is TRBV11-2; no clear D. CDR3 length equals 13 residues. Germline values: CDR1 SGHAT, CDR2 FQNNGV. The V end was cut by 0 bases, the J end by 5 bases, with 7 bases between.

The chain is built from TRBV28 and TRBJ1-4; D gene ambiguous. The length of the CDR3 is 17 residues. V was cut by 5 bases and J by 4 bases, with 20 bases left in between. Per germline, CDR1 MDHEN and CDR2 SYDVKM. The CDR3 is CASSVGFFSRSNEKLFF. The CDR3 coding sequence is TGTGCCAGCAGTGTCGGTTTTTTTTCGCGGAGTAATGAAAAACTGTTTTTT.

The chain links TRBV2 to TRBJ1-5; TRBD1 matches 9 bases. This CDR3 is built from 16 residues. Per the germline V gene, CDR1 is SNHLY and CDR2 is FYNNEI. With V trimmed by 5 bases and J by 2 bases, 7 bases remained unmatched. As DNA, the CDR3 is TGTGCCAGCAGTAGACCGGGACAGGGTGGCAATCAGCCCCAGCATTTT. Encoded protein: CASSRPGQGGNQPQHF.

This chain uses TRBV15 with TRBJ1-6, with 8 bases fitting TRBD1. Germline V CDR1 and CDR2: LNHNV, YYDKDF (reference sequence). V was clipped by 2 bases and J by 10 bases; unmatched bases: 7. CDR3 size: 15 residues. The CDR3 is CATSRNAGTGSPLHF. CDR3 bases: TGTGCCACCAGCAGAAACGCCGGGACAGGCTCACCCCTCCACTTT. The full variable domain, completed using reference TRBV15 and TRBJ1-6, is DAMVIQNPRYQVTQFGKPVTLSCSQTLNHNVMYWYQQKSSQAPKLLFHYYDKDFNNEADTPDNFQSRRPNTSFCFLDIRSPGLGDTAMYLCATSRNAGTGSPLHFGNGTRLTVT.

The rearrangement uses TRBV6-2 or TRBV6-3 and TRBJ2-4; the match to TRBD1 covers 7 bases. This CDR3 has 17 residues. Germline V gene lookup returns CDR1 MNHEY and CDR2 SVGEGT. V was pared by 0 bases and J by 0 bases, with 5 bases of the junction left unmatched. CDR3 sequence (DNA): TGTGCCAGCAGTTACTCGAGACAGGGAAAAGCCAAAAACATTCAGTACTTC. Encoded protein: CASSYSRQGKAKNIQYF.

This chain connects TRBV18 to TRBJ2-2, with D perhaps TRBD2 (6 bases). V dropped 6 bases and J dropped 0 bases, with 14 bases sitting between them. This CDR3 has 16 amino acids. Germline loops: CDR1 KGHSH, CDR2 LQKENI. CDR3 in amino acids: CASSRERLSNTGELFF. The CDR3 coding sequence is TGTGCCAGCTCTCGGGAGAGACTTTCGAACACCGGGGAGCTGTTTTTT.